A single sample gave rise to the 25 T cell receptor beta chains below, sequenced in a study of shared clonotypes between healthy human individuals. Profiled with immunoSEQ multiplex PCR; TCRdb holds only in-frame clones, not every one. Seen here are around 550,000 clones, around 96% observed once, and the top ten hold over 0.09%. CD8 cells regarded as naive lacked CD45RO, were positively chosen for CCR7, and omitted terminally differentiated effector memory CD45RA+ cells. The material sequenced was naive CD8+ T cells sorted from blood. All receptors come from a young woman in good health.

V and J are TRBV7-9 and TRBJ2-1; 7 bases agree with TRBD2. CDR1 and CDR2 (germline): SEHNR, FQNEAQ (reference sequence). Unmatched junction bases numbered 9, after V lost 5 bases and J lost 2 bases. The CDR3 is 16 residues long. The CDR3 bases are TGTGCCAGCAGCGCCCGGCTAGCGGATACCTACAATGAGCAGTTCTTC. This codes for CASSARLADTYNEQFF.

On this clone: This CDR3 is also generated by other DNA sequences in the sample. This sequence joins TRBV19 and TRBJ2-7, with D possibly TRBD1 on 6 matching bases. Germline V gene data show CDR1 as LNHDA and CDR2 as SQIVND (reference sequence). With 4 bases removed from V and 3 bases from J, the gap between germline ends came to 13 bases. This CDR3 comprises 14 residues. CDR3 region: CASSTRTDYYEQYF. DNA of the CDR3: TGTGCCAGTAGTACCCGGACAGACTACTACGAGCAGTACTTC.

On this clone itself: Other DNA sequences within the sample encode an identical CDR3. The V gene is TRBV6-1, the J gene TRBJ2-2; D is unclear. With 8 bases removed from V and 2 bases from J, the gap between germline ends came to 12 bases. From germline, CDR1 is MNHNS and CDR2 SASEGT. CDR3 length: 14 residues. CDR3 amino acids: CASRRTDNTGELFF. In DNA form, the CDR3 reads TGTGCCAGCCGTCGTACGGACAACACCGGGGAGCTGTTTTTT.

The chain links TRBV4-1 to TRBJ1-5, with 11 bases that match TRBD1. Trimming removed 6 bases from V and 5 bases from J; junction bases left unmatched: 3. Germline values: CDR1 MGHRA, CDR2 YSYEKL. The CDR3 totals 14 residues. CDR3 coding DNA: TGCGCCAGCAGTCGGACAGGGGGCTATCAGCCCCAGCATTTT. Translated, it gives CASSRTGGYQPQHF.

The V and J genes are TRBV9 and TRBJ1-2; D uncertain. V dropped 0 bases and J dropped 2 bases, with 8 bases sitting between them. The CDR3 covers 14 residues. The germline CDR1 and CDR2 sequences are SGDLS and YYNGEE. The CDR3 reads CASSVGSANYGYTF. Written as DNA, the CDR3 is TGTGCCAGCAGCGTAGGGTCAGCAAACTATGGCTACACCTTC.

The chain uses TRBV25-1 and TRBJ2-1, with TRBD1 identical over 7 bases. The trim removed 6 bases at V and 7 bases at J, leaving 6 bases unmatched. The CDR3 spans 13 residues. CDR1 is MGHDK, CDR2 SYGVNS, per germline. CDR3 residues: CASSSGQVNEQFF. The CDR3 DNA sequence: TGTGCCAGCAGCTCAGGACAGGTTAATGAGCAGTTCTTC.

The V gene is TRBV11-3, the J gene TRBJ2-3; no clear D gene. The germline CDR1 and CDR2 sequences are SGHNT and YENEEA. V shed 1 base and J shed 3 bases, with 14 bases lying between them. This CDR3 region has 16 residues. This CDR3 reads CASSLGSGRSTDTQYF. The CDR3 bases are TGTGCCAGCAGCTTAGGCTCTGGGCGGTCGACAGATACGCAGTATTTT.

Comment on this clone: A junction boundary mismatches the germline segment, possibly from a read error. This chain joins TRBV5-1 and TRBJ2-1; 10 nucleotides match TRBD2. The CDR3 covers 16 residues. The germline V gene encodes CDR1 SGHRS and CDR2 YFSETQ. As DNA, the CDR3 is TGCGCCAGCGCGACTAGCGGGTACAACTCCAACAATGAGCAGTTCTTC. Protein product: CASATSGYNSNNEQFF.

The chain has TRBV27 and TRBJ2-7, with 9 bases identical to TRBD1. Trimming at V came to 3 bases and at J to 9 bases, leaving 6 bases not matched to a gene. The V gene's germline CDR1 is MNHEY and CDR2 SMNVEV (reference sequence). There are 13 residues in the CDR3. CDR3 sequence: CASSFVQGAVQYF. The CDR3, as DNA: TGTGCCAGCAGTTTTGTACAGGGGGCCGTGCAGTACTTC.

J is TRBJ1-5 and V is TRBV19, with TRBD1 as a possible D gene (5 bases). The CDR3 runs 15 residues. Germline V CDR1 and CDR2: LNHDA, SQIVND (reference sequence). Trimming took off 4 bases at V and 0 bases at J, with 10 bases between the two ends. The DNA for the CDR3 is TGTGCCAGTAGTACCGACACAGGTAGCAATCAGCCCCAGCATTTT. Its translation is CASSTDTGSNQPQHF.

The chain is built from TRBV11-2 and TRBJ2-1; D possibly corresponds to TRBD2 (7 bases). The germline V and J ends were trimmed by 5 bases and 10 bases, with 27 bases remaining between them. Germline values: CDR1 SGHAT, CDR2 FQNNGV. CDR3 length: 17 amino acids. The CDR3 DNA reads TGTGCCAGCAGCGCCGCCTCGGGGGGCGGGATTGATTTCGAGCAGTTCTTC. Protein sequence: CASSAASGGGIDFEQFF.

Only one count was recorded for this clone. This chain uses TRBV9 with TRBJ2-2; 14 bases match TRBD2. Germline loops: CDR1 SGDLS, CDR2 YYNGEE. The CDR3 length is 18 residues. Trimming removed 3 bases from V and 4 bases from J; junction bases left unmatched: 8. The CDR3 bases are TGTGCCAGCAGCGGCCCGGAGGGACTAGCGGGAGTCACCGGGGAGCTGTTTTTT. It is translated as CASSGPEGLAGVTGELFF.

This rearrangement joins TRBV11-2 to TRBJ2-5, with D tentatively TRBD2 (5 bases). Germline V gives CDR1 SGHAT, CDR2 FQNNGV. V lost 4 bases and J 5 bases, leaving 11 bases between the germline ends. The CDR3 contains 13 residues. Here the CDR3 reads CASSSSGGETQYF. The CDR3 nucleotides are TGTGCCAGCAGCTCATCAGGAGGCGAGACCCAGTACTTC. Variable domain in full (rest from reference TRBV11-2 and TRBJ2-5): EAGVAQSPRYKIIEKRQSVAFWCNPISGHATLYWYQQILGQGPKLLIQFQNNGVVDDSQLPKDRFSAERLKGVDSTLKIQPAKLEDSAVYLCASSSSGGETQYFGPGTRLLVL.

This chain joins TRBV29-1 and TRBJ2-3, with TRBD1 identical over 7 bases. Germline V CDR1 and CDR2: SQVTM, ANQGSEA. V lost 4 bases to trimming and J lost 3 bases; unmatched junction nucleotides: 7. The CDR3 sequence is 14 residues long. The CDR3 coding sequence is TGCAGCGTTGTTGTACCACAGGGGACAGATACGCAGTATTTT. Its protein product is CSVVVPQGTDTQYF.

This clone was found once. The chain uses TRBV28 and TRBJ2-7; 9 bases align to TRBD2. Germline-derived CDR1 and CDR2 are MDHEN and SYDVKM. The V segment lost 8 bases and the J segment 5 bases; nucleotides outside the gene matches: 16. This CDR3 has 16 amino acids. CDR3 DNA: TGTGCCAGCGCTAGAGAAATAGCGGGAGAAACTCACGAGCAGTACTTC. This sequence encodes CASAREIAGETHEQYF.

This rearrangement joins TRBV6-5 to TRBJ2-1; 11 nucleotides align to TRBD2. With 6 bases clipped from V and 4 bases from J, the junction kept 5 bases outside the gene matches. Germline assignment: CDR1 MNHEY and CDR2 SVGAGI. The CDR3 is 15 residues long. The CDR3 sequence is CASRPGTSGYNEQFF. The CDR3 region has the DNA TGTGCCAGCAGACCCGGGACTAGCGGATACAATGAGCAGTTCTTC.

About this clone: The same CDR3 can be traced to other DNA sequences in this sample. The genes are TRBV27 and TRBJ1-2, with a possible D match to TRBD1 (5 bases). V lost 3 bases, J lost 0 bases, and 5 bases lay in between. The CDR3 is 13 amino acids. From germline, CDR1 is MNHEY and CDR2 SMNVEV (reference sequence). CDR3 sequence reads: CASSLGANYGYTF. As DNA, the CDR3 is TGTGCCAGCAGTTTGGGGGCTAACTATGGCTACACCTTC.

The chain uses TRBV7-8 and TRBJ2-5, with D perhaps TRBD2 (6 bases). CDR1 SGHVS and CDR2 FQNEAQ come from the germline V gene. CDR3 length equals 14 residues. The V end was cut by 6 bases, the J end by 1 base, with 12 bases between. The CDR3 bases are TGTGCCAGCAGGAACCTAGCGATCCAAGAGACCCAGTACTTC. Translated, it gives CASRNLAIQETQYF. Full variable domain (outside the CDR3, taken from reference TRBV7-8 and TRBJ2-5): GAGVSQSPRYKVAKRGQDVALRCDPISGHVSLFWYQQALGQGPEFLTYFQNEAQLDKSGLPSDRFFAERPEGSVSTLKIQRTQQEDSAVYLCASRNLAIQETQYFGPGTRLLVL.

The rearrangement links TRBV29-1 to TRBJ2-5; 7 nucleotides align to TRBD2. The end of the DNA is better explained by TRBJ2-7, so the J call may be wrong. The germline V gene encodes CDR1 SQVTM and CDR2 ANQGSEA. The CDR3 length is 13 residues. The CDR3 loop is CSVAGTTPYEQYF. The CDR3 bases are TGCAGCGTTGCCGGGACTACTCCCTACGAGCAGTACTTC.

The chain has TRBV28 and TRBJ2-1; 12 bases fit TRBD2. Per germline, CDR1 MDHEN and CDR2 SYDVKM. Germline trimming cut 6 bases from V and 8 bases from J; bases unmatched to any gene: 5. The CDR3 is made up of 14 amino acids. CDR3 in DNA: TGTGCCAGCAGGGGTACTAGCGGGAGGTATGAGCAGTTCTTC. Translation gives CASRGTSGRYEQFF.

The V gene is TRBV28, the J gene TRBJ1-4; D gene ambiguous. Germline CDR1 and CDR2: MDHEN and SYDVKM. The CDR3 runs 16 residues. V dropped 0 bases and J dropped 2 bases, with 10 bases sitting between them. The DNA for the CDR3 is TGTGCCAGCAGTTTATGGGGCCAGTCTACTAATGAAAAACTGTTTTTT. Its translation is CASSLWGQSTNEKLFF. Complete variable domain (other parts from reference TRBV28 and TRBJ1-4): DVKVTQSSRYLVKRTGEKVFLECVQDMDHENMFWYRQDPGLGLRLIYFSYDVKMKEKGDIPEGYSVSREKKERFSLILESASTNQTSMYLCASSLWGQSTNEKLFFGSGTQLSVL.

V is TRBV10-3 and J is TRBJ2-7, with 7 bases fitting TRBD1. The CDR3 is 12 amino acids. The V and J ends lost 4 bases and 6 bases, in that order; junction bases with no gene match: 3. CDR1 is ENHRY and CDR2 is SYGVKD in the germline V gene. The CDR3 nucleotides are TGTGCCATCAGTGGGGACAGTACCGAGCAGTACTTC. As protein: CAISGDSTEQYF.

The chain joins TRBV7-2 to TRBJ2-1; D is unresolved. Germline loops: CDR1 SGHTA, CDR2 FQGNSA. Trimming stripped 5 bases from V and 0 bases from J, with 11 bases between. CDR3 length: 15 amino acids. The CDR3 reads CASSPRLGSYNEQFF. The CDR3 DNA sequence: TGTGCCAGCAGCCCGCGACTGGGCTCCTACAATGAGCAGTTCTTC.

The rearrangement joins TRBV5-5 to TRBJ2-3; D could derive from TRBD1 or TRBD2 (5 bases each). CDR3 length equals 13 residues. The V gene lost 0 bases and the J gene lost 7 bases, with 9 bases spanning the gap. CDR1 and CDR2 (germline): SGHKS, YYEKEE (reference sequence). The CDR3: CASSLGGENTQYF. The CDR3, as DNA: TGTGCCAGCAGCTTGGGAGGGGAAAATACGCAGTATTTT.

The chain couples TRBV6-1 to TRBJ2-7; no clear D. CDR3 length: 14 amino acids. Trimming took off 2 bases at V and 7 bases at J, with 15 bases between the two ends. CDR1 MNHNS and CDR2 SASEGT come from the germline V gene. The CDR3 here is CASSELGPAVEQYF. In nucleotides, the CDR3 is TGTGCCAGCAGTGAATTAGGCCCCGCAGTGGAGCAGTACTTC.